These T cell receptor beta chains were read from a single sample in a study of T cells in Graves' hyperthyroidism and ophthalmopathy. TCRdb ran MiXCR on the multiplex PCR reads and lists one entry per CDR3 protein. This sample has some 770,000 distinct CDR3 sequences; roughly 15% occur once, and the top ten carry around 8.1%. The sample comprised blood. The receptors stem from a man younger than 35 with Graves' hyperthyroidism. Each CDR3 is given with its conserved first and last residue. The order of the fields is CDR3 length, clone size, V gene, D gene, J gene, CDR3 protein, CDR3 DNA. D genes are given only for firm matches. Part of the rows lack a size; the others show once, few, many or a class for expanded clones.

>14|many|TRBV2|TRBD2|TRBJ2-3
CASSQTSLINTQYF
TGTGCCAGCAGCCAGACTAGCCTTATAAATACGCAGTATTTT
>13|NA|TRBV20-1|NA|TRBJ1-5
CSARETFGQPQHF
TGCAGTGCCAGAGAGACATTTGGTCAGCCCCAGCATTTT
>15|NA|TRBV20-1|TRBD2|TRBJ2-1
CSAGVAGRSYNEQFF
TGCAGTGCTGGAGTAGCGGGAAGAAGCTACAATGAGCAGTTCTTC
>15|NA|TRBV5-1|TRBD2|TRBJ2-2
CASFGTSGLPGELFF
TGCGCCAGCTTTGGGACTAGCGGCCTTCCCGGGGAGCTGTTTTTT
>15|NA|TRBV28|NA|TRBJ1-4
CASSAYQSTNEKLFF
TGTGCCAGCAGTGCCTACCAGTCAACTAATGAAAAACTGTTTTTT
>11|many|TRBV30|NA|TRBJ2-7
CAWKGGYEQYF
TGTGCCTGGAAAGGGGGCTACGAGCAGTACTTC
>11|NA|TRBV2|NA|TRBJ1-4
CASGTTEKLFF
TGTGCCAGCGGGACTACTGAAAAACTGTTTTTT
>15|few|TRBV11-2|NA|TRBJ2-1
CASSLGGTFYNEQFF
TGTGCCAGCAGCTTGGGCGGGACCTTCTACAATGAGCAGTTCTTC
>15|NA|TRBV4-1|TRBD1|TRBJ1-5
CASSQGDRVGQPQHF
TGCGCCAGCAGCCAAGGGGACAGGGTCGGGCAGCCCCAGCATTTT
>14|few|TRBV12-3/TRBV12-4|TRBD2|TRBJ2-2
CASRAGGNTGELFF
TGTGCCAGCAGGGCGGGAGGGAACACCGGGGAGCTGTTTTTT
>16|NA|TRBV6-1|TRBD2|TRBJ2-1
CASSPWTSGFYNEQFF
TGTGCCAGCAGTCCTTGGACTAGCGGGTTCTACAATGAGCAGTTCTTC
>15|many|TRBV30|TRBD1|TRBJ1-2
CAWSGQGARKDGYTF
TGTGCCTGGAGTGGACAGGGGGCGCGGAAGGATGGCTACACCTTC
>12|many|TRBV2|NA|TRBJ2-5
CASKQIQETQYF
TGTGCCAGCAAGCAGATACAAGAGACCCAGTACTTC
>15|NA|TRBV7-9|NA|TRBJ2-3
CASSLESAGLYTQYF
TGTGCCAGCAGCTTGGAGTCGGCAGGGTTATATACGCAGTATTTT
>15|few|TRBV19|TRBD1|TRBJ1-1
CASRPWDRPNTEAFF
TGTGCCAGTAGGCCGTGGGACAGGCCGAACACTGAAGCTTTCTTT
>13|many|TRBV28|NA|TRBJ2-7
CASSGRDTYEQYF
TGTGCCAGCAGTGGCCGGGACACCTACGAGCAGTACTTC
>17|many|TRBV11-2|TRBD2|TRBJ2-3
CASSLDWLAGRTDTQYF
TGTGCCAGCAGCTTAGATTGGCTAGCGGGTCGGACAGATACGCAGTATTTT
>14|NA|TRBV12-3/TRBV12-4|NA|TRBJ2-2
CASRSLANTGELFF
TGTGCCAGCAGGTCACTAGCGAACACCGGGGAGCTGTTTTTT
>12|NA|TRBV6-2/TRBV6-3|NA|TRBJ2-7
CASSYGADEQYF
TGTGCCAGCAGTTACGGCGCGGACGAGCAGTACTTC
>12|NA|TRBV10-3|NA|TRBJ1-4
CAIGQGNEKLFF
TGTGCCATCGGTCAGGGTAATGAAAAACTGTTTTTT
>15|many|TRBV19|TRBD1|TRBJ2-7
CASSRGTGQGIEQYF
TGTGCCTCCAGTCGTGGCACGGGACAGGGTATCGAGCAGTACTTC
>16|NA|TRBV12-3/TRBV12-4|TRBD1|TRBJ2-1
CASIPEGTGGSNEQFF
TGTGCCAGCATCCCAGAGGGGACAGGGGGTAGCAATGAGCAGTTCTTC
>15|many|TRBV19|TRBD1|TRBJ1-1
CASSVPPTGSTEAFF
TGTGCCAGTAGTGTCCCCCCGACAGGGAGTACTGAAGCTTTCTTT
>15|many|TRBV20-1|TRBD2|TRBJ2-3
CSAHTTSEYTDTQYF
TGCAGTGCTCACACGACTAGCGAGTACACAGATACGCAGTATTTT
>13|few|TRBV6-1|NA|TRBJ2-5
CASTSRPQETQYF
TGTGCCAGCACTAGCCGACCCCAAGAGACCCAGTACTTC
>13|NA|TRBV5-4|NA|TRBJ1-1
CASSPGSTPEAFF
TGTGCCAGCAGCCCCGGATCGACCCCTGAAGCTTTCTTT
>15|NA|TRBV6-6|TRBD2|TRBJ2-5
CASSYGTSGTETQYF
TGTGCCAGCAGTTACGGAACTAGCGGGACCGAGACCCAGTACTTC
>14|many|TRBV7-2|NA|TRBJ1-1
CASSFVSGLTEAFF
TGTGCCAGCAGCTTTGTTAGTGGACTCACTGAAGCTTTCTTT
>14|NA|TRBV5-1|TRBD1|TRBJ2-3
CASSLQGETDTQYF
TGCGCCAGCAGCTTGCAGGGGGAGACAGATACGCAGTATTTT
>12|NA|TRBV7-2|NA|TRBJ1-6
CASSLDTSPLHF
TGTGCCAGCAGCTTGGACACTTCACCCCTCCACTTT
>12|few|TRBV3-1|NA|TRBJ2-7
CASSQVFHEQYF
TGTGCCAGCAGCCAAGTTTTTCACGAGCAGTACTTC
>16|many|TRBV7-3|TRBD2|TRBJ2-1
CASSGTSGSSYNEQFF
TGTGCCAGCAGCGGAACAAGCGGGAGCTCCTACAATGAGCAGTTCTTC
>12|many|TRBV30|NA|TRBJ2-5
CAWSVQQETQYF
TGTGCCTGGAGTGTGCAGCAAGAGACCCAGTACTTC
>15|NA|TRBV9|TRBD2|TRBJ2-3
CASSVGLAFTDTQYF
TGTGCCAGCAGCGTCGGACTAGCTTTTACAGATACGCAGTATTTT
>15|few|TRBV15|TRBD2|TRBJ2-7
CATSRATSGSHEQYF
TGTGCCACCAGCAGGGCGACTAGCGGGAGCCACGAGCAGTACTTC
>14|NA|TRBV6-6|NA|TRBJ2-7
CASSYSGRDYEQYF
TGTGCCAGCAGTTACTCGGGCAGGGACTACGAGCAGTACTTC
>14|many|TRBV3-1|NA|TRBJ2-5
CASSQDPGTETQYF
TGTGCCAGCAGCCAAGATCCGGGAACGGAGACCCAGTACTTC
>15|NA|TRBV6-5|TRBD2|TRBJ2-7
CASSYGAGGFYEQYF
TGTGCCAGCAGTTACGGAGCGGGGGGATTTTACGAGCAGTACTTC
>16|few|TRBV13|TRBD1|TRBJ2-1
CASSTGQGGTYNEQFF
TGTGCCAGCAGCACGGGACAGGGGGGAACCTACAATGAGCAGTTCTTC
>15|NA|TRBV20-1|NA|TRBJ2-3
CSARDRQFFVDTQYF
TGCAGTGCTAGAGATCGGCAGTTCTTCGTAGATACGCAGTATTTT
>12|few|TRBV20-1|NA|TRBJ2-7
CSASPGSYEQYF
TGCAGTGCTAGTCCGGGCTCCTACGAGCAGTACTTC
>15|many|TRBV11-2|TRBD1|TRBJ1-1
CASSPFHRGHTEAFF
TGTGCCAGCAGCCCCTTCCACAGGGGGCACACTGAAGCTTTCTTT
>12|few|TRBV29-1|NA|TRBJ1-2
CSVENRAGGYTF
TGCAGCGTTGAAAACAGGGCGGGAGGCTACACCTTC
>16|few|TRBV11-1|TRBD2|TRBJ2-5
CASSLETSGRWETQYF
TGTGCCAGCAGCTTGGAGACTAGCGGGAGATGGGAGACCCAGTACTTC
>15|NA|TRBV10-2|TRBD2|TRBJ2-1
CASRAGTSGTDEQFF
TGCGCCAGCAGGGCTGGGACTAGCGGGACGGATGAGCAGTTCTTC
>18|few|TRBV9|TRBD2|TRBJ2-3
CASSARPGLAGVKDTQYF
TGTGCCAGCAGCGCGCGCCCGGGACTAGCGGGAGTGAAAGATACGCAGTATTTT
>14|many|TRBV6-1|TRBD1|TRBJ2-7
CASSEGQGSSEQYF
TGTGCCAGCAGTGAAGGACAGGGGTCATCCGAGCAGTACTTC
>15|many|TRBV12-5|NA|TRBJ1-1
CASGLVDGGWPEAFF
TGTGCTAGTGGTTTGGTAGATGGGGGATGGCCTGAAGCTTTCTTT
>16|few|TRBV5-6|TRBD1|TRBJ2-7
CASSSKRQGSRDEQYF
TGTGCCAGCAGCTCCAAACGACAGGGGTCCAGGGACGAGCAGTACTTC
>15|once|TRBV19|NA|TRBJ1-2
CASTLAGTLLRGYTF
TGTGCCAGTACCCTTGCCGGGACCCTATTGCGTGGCTACACCTTC
>15|medium-sized|TRBV11-2|TRBD2|TRBJ2-1
CASSFSGTLYNEQFF
TGTGCCAGCAGCTTTAGCGGGACTCTATACAATGAGCAGTTCTTC
>16|NA|TRBV18|TRBD1|TRBJ1-4
CASSPGQAATNEKLFF
TGTGCCAGCTCACCAGGACAGGCGGCAACTAATGAAAAACTGTTTTTT
>13|few|TRBV12-3/TRBV12-4|NA|TRBJ1-3
CASTTLRGNTIYF
TGTGCCAGCACCACGCTCAGGGGAAACACCATATATTTT
>13|many|TRBV11-3|NA|TRBJ2-3
CASSFRSGDTQYF
TGTGCCAGCAGCTTTAGATCCGGAGATACGCAGTATTTT
>16|NA|TRBV27|TRBD2|TRBJ2-7
CATWAVAGVYPLEQYF
TGTGCCACCTGGGCGGTAGCGGGAGTTTACCCCCTCGAGCAGTACTTC
>13|few|TRBV6-1|NA|TRBJ2-5
CASSYSSQETQYF
TGTGCCAGCAGTTATTCCAGCCAAGAGACCCAGTACTTC
>12|NA|TRBV20-1|NA|TRBJ1-1
CSAQRVGTEAFF
TGCAGTGCCCAGCGAGTCGGGACTGAAGCTTTCTTT
>14|many|TRBV28|NA|TRBJ2-1
CASSLKAVLDEQFF
TGTGCCAGCAGTCTCAAGGCTGTACTAGATGAGCAGTTCTTC
>16|many|TRBV28|TRBD1|TRBJ1-1
CASSILSGTGDTEAFF
TGTGCCAGCAGTATTCTCTCCGGGACAGGGGACACTGAAGCTTTCTTT